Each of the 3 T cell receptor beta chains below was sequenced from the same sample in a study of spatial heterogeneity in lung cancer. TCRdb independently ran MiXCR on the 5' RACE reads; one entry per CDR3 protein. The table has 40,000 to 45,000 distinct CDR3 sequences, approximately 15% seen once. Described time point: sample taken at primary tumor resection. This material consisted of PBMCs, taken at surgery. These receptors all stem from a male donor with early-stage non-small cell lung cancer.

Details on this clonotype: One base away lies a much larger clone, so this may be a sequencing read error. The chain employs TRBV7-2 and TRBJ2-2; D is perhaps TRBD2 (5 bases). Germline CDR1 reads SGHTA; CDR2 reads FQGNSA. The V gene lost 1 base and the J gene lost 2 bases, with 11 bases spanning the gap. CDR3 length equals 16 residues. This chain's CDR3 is CASSLVPAENTGELFF. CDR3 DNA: TGTGCCAGCAGCTTAGTACCAGCGGAAAACACCGGGGAGCTGTTTTTT.

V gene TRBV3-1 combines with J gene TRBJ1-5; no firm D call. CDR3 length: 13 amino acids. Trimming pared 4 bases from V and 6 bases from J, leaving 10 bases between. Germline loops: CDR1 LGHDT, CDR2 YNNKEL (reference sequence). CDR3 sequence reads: CASSPLTGQPQHF. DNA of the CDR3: TGTGCCAGCAGCCCCCTAACTGGTCAGCCCCAGCATTTT.

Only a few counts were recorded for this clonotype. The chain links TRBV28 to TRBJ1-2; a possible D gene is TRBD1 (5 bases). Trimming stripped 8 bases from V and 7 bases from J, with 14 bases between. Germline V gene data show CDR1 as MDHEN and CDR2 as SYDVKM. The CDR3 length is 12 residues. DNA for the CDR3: TGTGCCAGCCGCGATCAGGGACGTGGCTACACCTTC. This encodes CASRDQGRGYTF.